This TCR beta chain was profiled in a study of cytomegalovirus exposure and HLA in healthy donors. Study conclusions and caveats: Productive status was seen about 90% or about 30% of the time for most TCR beta V segments in an earlier analysis. Looking again later, the authors saw that most CMV-associated TCR beta chains seemed HLA-restricted.

A remark on this clone: Antigen: not known.

Primers: 60 Vbeta forward and 13 Jbeta reverse. TCRdb keeps only in-frame clones here, not all; method: immunoSEQ multiplex PCR. The top ten clones hold under 0.8% of a sample with some 200,000 clones, 80% of them seen once. Trimming shortened V by 3 bases and J by 0 bases, and 9 bases separated the two germline ends. Germline lookup yields CDR1 LNHNV and CDR2 YYDKDF (reference sequence). The CDR3 sequence is 15 residues long. The chain joins TRBV15 to TRBJ1-5; perhaps TRBD1 as D (6 bases). The TCR was taken from a boy aged 10-17 years in good health and CMV-seronegative. Sequencing input: PBMCs. CDR3 region: CATSRHRDSNQPQHF. For the CDR3, the DNA is TGTGCCACCAGCAGGCACAGGGATAGCAATCAGCCCCAGCATTTT.